This TCR beta chain was captured in a study of post-analysis software for immune sequencing data. Study background: Progressive-relapsing, secondary progressive and relapsing-remitting multiple sclerosis were among the disease courses included. Whole-study findings and limits: Strong same-batch co-clustering of samples appeared with F measure clustering. TRBV5-6, TRBV5-1 and TRBV20-1 were among five TRBV segments more frequent in patients than controls. Controls' normalized Chao1 diversity significantly exceeded that of multiple sclerosis patients.

Unique-molecular-identifier-tagged TCR beta cDNA libraries were used. When 1 to 10 million T cells were used, they gave a few hundred thousand cDNA molecules. Each CDR3 protein is one row after TCRdb ran MiXCR on the PCR reads. Of about 540,000 distinct CDR3 sequences in the sample, 34% were seen once. This CDR3 has 17 amino acids. V was cut by 1 base and J by 0 bases, with 16 bases left in between. Germline V gene data show CDR1 as SGHRS and CDR2 as YFSETQ. Remarks on this clonotype: Its specificity is not known.

The sequence was collected from a girl aged 2-17 years with multiple sclerosis. The V call is TRBV5-1, the J call TRBJ1-1; weak D call: TRBD1 (5 bases). The sequenced material came from blood. The CDR3 sequence: CASSLRIQGPMNTEAFF. In DNA form, the CDR3 reads TGCGCCAGCAGCTTGAGAATCCAGGGCCCCATGAACACTGAAGCTTTCTTT.